The clone carrying this T cell receptor (beta chain) was seen ten or more times. As yet, its antigen is unknown. The data were obtained in a study of molecular identifiers for immune sequencing clone quantification. Study background: Replicates involved a five-way split of RNA from 20,000 or 100,000 naive CD8 cells, with sequencing of four.

Libraries for naive CD8 T cells, which were made from about 20,000 to 1,000,000 sorted cells, drew on 10%, 30% or 50% of the RNA. Whole-study findings and limits: Identical TCR molecules that share a barcode could lead to an underestimation of highly expanded clone sizes.

Germline V gene sequence: CDR1 PRHDT, CDR2 FYEKMQ (reference sequence). Trimming took 5 bases from V and 0 from J, leaving 22 bases between them. CDR3 length: 18 residues. In TCRdb, the PCR reads were re-called with MiXCR into one record per CDR3 protein. The sample holds approximately 680,000 distinct CDR3 sequences, about 25% seen once. Material: naive CD8+ T cells from blood, with Jurkat cell RNA spiked in. Noted subset: FACS-sorted CD8+CD4-CCR7+CD45RA+ naive T cells. V usage is TRBV13 and J usage is TRBJ1-1; a possible D gene is TRBD1 (6 bases). This TCR came from a human donor in good health. Some libraries in this study had Jurkat cell RNA spiked in. CDR3 sequence reads: CASSQGGAPGVLNTEAFF. CDR3 DNA: TGTGCCAGCAGCCAAGGGGGGGCCCCGGGAGTTTTGAACACTGAAGCTTTCTTT.